This T cell receptor beta chain was recovered during a study of CD8 T cells in ankylosing spondylitis. Study observations and caveats: The study identified a TCR beta motif of fewer than 10 highly homologous variants that appeared characteristic of ankylosing spondylitis blood.

Scientists made TCR beta libraries using quantitative 5'-RACE with molecular barcodes. Using its own MiXCR run on the 5' RACE reads, TCRdb lists one record per CDR3 protein. The sample holds over 700,000 distinct CDR3 sequences, under 20% seen once. Details on this clonotype: What it binds is not known.

Sequenced sample: blood, either unsorted or a sorted T cell fraction (not recorded which). The clonotype was recovered from a male donor with ankylosing spondylitis.

CDR3 in amino acids: CSAPKLAVQQETQYF. The CDR3 nucleotides are TGCAGTGCTCCTAAACTAGCGGTCCAACAAGAGACCCAGTACTTC. The gene calls are TRBV20-1 and TRBJ2-5; 8 bases are shared with TRBD2. This CDR3 has 15 residues. Germline CDR1 is DFQATT and CDR2 is SNEGSKA (reference sequence). The V segment lost 5 bases and the J segment 2 bases; nucleotides outside the gene matches: 10.